These T cell receptor beta chains were read from a single sample in a study of OX40 agonist ivuxolimab in advanced cancers. Data came from immunoSEQ multiplex PCR; TCRdb stores just in-frame clones and leaves some out. This table has 100,000 to 150,000 clones, 85% to 95% appearing once. Sample: CD4+ or CD8+ T cells sorted from blood, taken in a trial of the OX40 agonist ivuxolimab. All receptors derive from an adult with an advanced solid tumor such as melanoma, head and neck, liver or kidney cancer. CDR3s include the opening cysteine and the closing phenylalanine or tryptophan. Each record gives: V gene, D gene, clone size, J gene, CDR3 DNA, CDR3 protein. The D gene is left open where the match is weak. The size of a clone is reported for some rows only, either as once, few or many, or as a class for expanded clones.

TRBV9	TRBD2	.	TRBJ2-3	TGTGCCAGCAGCGTAGGGGCTAGCGGGGTAGATACGCAGTATTTT	CASSVGASGVDTQYF
TRBV9	.	.	TRBJ2-5	TGTGCCAGCAGCGTAGGAGCGCGTGACCAAGAGACCCAGTACTTC	CASSVGARDQETQYF
TRBV7-9	TRBD2	once	TRBJ2-3	TGTGCCAGCACTCGTAGCGGGGGGCGTGATACGCAGTATTTT	CASTRSGGRDTQYF
TRBV5-1	.	.	TRBJ1-4	TGCGCCAGCAGCTTGAACGCGGGGAAGACTGAAAAACTGTTTTTT	CASSLNAGKTEKLFF
TRBV2	TRBD1	.	TRBJ2-3	TGTGCCAGCAGGATAACAGGGGTCACAGATACGCAGTATTTT	CASRITGVTDTQYF
TRBV7-2	TRBD1	.	TRBJ1-1	TGTGCCAGCAGCTTCCGACAGGGGGCGAGGACTGAAGCTTTCTTT	CASSFRQGARTEAFF
TRBV10-1	.	.	TRBJ2-1	TGCGCCAGCAGTGTCACTCCTGGGGGTGAGCAGTTCTTC	CASSVTPGGEQFF
TRBV5-1	.	.	TRBJ2-2	TGCGCCAGCAGCTTGGGGGTGGACTTAGTACGCACCGGGGAGCTGTTTTTT	CASSLGVDLVRTGELFF
TRBV14	TRBD1	.	TRBJ2-1	TGTGCCAGCAGCCTCGGACAGGCCTACAATGAGCAGTTCTTC	CASSLGQAYNEQFF
TRBV28	TRBD1	.	TRBJ2-7	TGTGCCAGCCGGGACAGGAGCTCCTACGAGCAGTACTTC	CASRDRSSYEQYF
TRBV28	.	.	TRBJ2-1	TGTGCCAGCATCGGAGGGGGCAGGAATGAGCAGTTCTTC	CASIGGGRNEQFF
TRBV2	TRBD2	.	TRBJ2-1	TGTGCCAGCAGTGGGACTAGCGGGGGCTACAATGAGCAGTTCTTC	CASSGTSGGYNEQFF
TRBV28	.	.	TRBJ2-1	TGTGCCAGCAGTTCCCACCAGGGCGGTGAGCAGTTCTTC	CASSSHQGGEQFF
TRBV7-9	.	.	TRBJ1-1	TGTGCCATTAAACAGGAGACTAACACTGAAGCTTTCTTT	CAIKQETNTEAFF
TRBV7-2	.	.	TRBJ1-1	TGTGCCAGCAGCTTAGTTTGGGGGGTCGGCACTGAAGCTTTCTTT	CASSLVWGVGTEAFF
TRBV7-2	TRBD1	.	TRBJ2-1	TGTGCCAGCAGCTGGACAGGGGGATTGGTCAATGAGCAGTTCTTC	CASSWTGGLVNEQFF
TRBV30	.	.	TRBJ1-1	TGTGCCTGGAGTGCCCGGGCTGAAGCTTTCTTT	CAWSARAEAFF
TRBV11-2	.	.	TRBJ2-2	TGTGCCAGCAGCTTATTTCGGATCGGGGAGCTGTTTTTT	CASSLFRIGELFF
TRBV19	.	.	TRBJ2-7	TGTGCCAGTAGTACGACCGGGACGGTGGACGAGCAGTACTTC	CASSTTGTVDEQYF
TRBV5-1	.	.	TRBJ2-5	TGCGCCAGCAGCTTGGCCCGAGGTCGGGACCAGTACTTC	CASSLARGRDQYF
TRBV19	.	once	TRBJ1-1	TGTGCCAGTAGGGGGCGGGGGTCGGGCACTGAAGCTTTCTTT	CASRGRGSGTEAFF
TRBV15	.	.	TRBJ2-7	TGTGCCACCAGCAGAGACCAGAGTGGCGAGCAGTACTTC	CATSRDQSGEQYF
TRBV28	.	.	TRBJ2-7	TGTGCCAGCAGTAGTGCTTACGAGCAGTACTTC	CASSSAYEQYF
TRBV25-1	.	few	TRBJ2-3	TGTGCCAGCAGTGCCTTTAGCACAGATACGCAGTATTTT	CASSAFSTDTQYF
TRBV7-9	TRBD1	.	TRBJ1-1	TGTGCCAGCAGATCAACGGGACAGAGCGAAGCTTTCTTT	CASRSTGQSEAFF
TRBV25-1	TRBD2	.	TRBJ2-1	TGTGCCAGCAGCTCCGGGACTAGCGGGAGAAATGAGCAGTTCTTC	CASSSGTSGRNEQFF
TRBV5-1	.	.	TRBJ1-4	TGCGCCAGCAGCTTGGACGGGACGGGTAATGAAAAACTGTTTTTT	CASSLDGTGNEKLFF
TRBV12-5	.	.	TRBJ1-3	TGTGCTAGTGGTTTATCAGGGACTGGAAACACCATATATTTT	CASGLSGTGNTIYF
TRBV7-7	.	.	TRBJ2-2	TGTGCCAGCAGCTTGGGCGGGCTGAACACCGGGGAGCTGTTTTTT	CASSLGGLNTGELFF
TRBV2	.	.	TRBJ1-2	TGTGCCGCGCTCCTGGGGCGGGACTATGGCTACACCTTC	CAALLGRDYGYTF
TRBV27	TRBD1	.	TRBJ1-1	TGTGCCAGCAGTCTAGGGACAGTTATGAACACTGAAGCTTTCTTT	CASSLGTVMNTEAFF
TRBV5-1	.	once	TRBJ2-5	TGCGCCAGCAGCTTTAAGGAGGCTGATATTAGGGAGACCCAGTACTTC	CASSFKEADIRETQYF
TRBV19	TRBD1	few	TRBJ2-2	TGTGCCAGTAGTGACAGGGTCCGGGAGCTGTTTTTT	CASSDRVRELFF
TRBV6-6	.	once	TRBJ1-3	TGTGCCAGCAGTCAACAGGGTAACGCTGGAAACACCATATATTTT	CASSQQGNAGNTIYF
TRBV2	.	.	TRBJ2-6	TGTGCCAGCAGTGAAGGGGGGGTCGGGGCCAACGTCCTGACTTTC	CASSEGGVGANVLTF
TRBV19	TRBD2	.	TRBJ2-1	TGTGCCAGTTCCCGGACTAGCGGGGTTTCCTACAATGAGCAGTTCTTC	CASSRTSGVSYNEQFF
TRBV5-1	.	.	TRBJ2-5	TGCGCCAGCTTCCTTGAGGGTCAAGAGACCCAGTACTTC	CASFLEGQETQYF
TRBV10-2	.	.	TRBJ2-2	TGCGCCAGCTCTGACAGATACACCGGGGAGCTGTTTTTT	CASSDRYTGELFF
TRBV6-5	TRBD1	.	TRBJ1-2	TGTGCCAGCAGCTCAGGGGGGCAGGACTATGGCTACACCTTC	CASSSGGQDYGYTF
TRBV2	.	.	TRBJ2-1	TGTGCCAGCAGTAAATTAAAGTTTAATGAGCAGTTCTTC	CASSKLKFNEQFF
TRBV27	TRBD2	few	TRBJ2-7	TGTGCCAGCCGTCGGACTAGCGGGGTCCACTCCTACGAGCAGTACTTC	CASRRTSGVHSYEQYF